This TCR beta chain was captured in a study of T-cell memory formation after mild COVID-19. Germline values: CDR1 SGHRS, CDR2 YFSETQ. V lost 3 bases and J 4 bases, leaving 13 bases between the germline ends. The CDR3 contains 14 residues. A single record per CDR3 protein comes from TCRdb applying MiXCR to the 5' RACE reads. The sample comprises a few hundred thousand distinct CDR3 sequences, roughly 15% of which are singletons, and approximately 20% rests with the top ten. The chain employs TRBV5-1 and TRBJ2-5, with D uncertain. Input material: PBMCs or a T cell subset sorted from them (not recorded which). The sequence was collected from a man in his late teens or twenties who had mild COVID-19 (a few samples of this study predate the infection). Cell type and time point are not known. The CDR3 nucleotides read TGCGCCAGCAGCTCCCAGCTGGGGATAGAGACCCAGTACTTC. Encoded protein: CASSSQLGIETQYF.